Listed below are T cell receptor beta chains from one sample, sequenced in a study of long-term antiretroviral therapy in people with HIV. The repertoire was sequenced with immunoSEQ multiplex PCR; TCRdb's copy has only in-frame clones and lacks some. The table lists some 16,000 clones, approximately 95% of them singletons. The specimen comprised unsorted PBMCs, sampled less than 13 years after starting antiretroviral therapy. These receptors came from a man younger than 40 with HIV. The CDR3 runs from the conserved cysteine through the conserved F or W. The D gene is left open where the match is weak. Not every row has a clone size; where given, it reads once, few, many or a size class.

abundance	j_gene	d_gene	v_gene	CDR3nt	CDR3aa
.	TRBJ1-1	TRBD1	TRBV5-6	TGTGCCAGTTCTTCAGGGGGCGCTGAAGCTTTCTTT	CASSSGGAEAFF
.	TRBJ2-3	TRBD2	TRBV5-1	TGCGCCAGCAGCACTAGCGGGGGTGCAGGCACAGATACGCAGTATTTT	CASSTSGGAGTDTQYF
.	TRBJ2-2	TRBD2	TRBV7-2	TGTGCCAGCAGCTTATACGGGGGGGCTACCGGGGAGCTGTTTTTT	CASSLYGGATGELFF
.	TRBJ1-1	.	TRBV7-3	TGTGCCAGCAGCTTGGGCGGCGACACTGAAGCTTTCTTT	CASSLGGDTEAFF
.	TRBJ2-5	TRBD1	TRBV19	TGTGCCAGTAGCAGGGGGCAAGAGACCCAGTACTTC	CASSRGQETQYF
.	TRBJ2-3	.	TRBV7-8	TGTGCCAGCAGCACAGTCGGGGGTAGCACAGATACGCAGTATTTT	CASSTVGGSTDTQYF
.	TRBJ1-2	.	TRBV6-1	TGTGCCAGCAGTGAATCGGCAGACATTAACTATGGCTACACCTTC	CASSESADINYGYTF
.	TRBJ2-5	TRBD1	TRBV25-1	TGTGCCAGCTATCCCGGGACAGGGGAAGAGACCCAGTACTTC	CASYPGTGEETQYF
.	TRBJ1-1	TRBD1	TRBV9	TGTGCCAGCAGCGGGCAGGGGGCGAGTGAAGCTTTCTTT	CASSGQGASEAFF
.	TRBJ1-3	.	TRBV19	TGTGCCAGTAGTACGACGTCGGGGGCGGCTGGAAACACCATATATTTT	CASSTTSGAAGNTIYF
.	TRBJ1-1	.	TRBV2	TGTGCCAGCAGTGAAGAGGGGGGCACTGAAGCTTTCTTT	CASSEEGGTEAFF
.	TRBJ2-3	.	TRBV19	TGTGCCAGTAGTCCAAGACTAGGGTCAGATACGCAGTATTTT	CASSPRLGSDTQYF
.	TRBJ2-7	TRBD1	TRBV2	TGTGCCAGCAGTGAACGGACAGGAGCCTACGAGCAGTACTTC	CASSERTGAYEQYF
.	TRBJ2-6	.	TRBV5-1	TGCGCCAGCAGCTTGGACCTCTCTGGGGCCAACGTCCTGACTTTC	CASSLDLSGANVLTF
.	TRBJ1-5	.	TRBV28	TGTGCCAGCAGTTTAGGAGGGGATCGCAATCAGCCCCAGCATTTT	CASSLGGDRNQPQHF
once	TRBJ2-3	TRBD1	TRBV6-4	TGTGCCAGCAGCCGGGGACAGGGGGCGAGAACAGATACGCAGTATTTT	CASSRGQGARTDTQYF
few	TRBJ1-2	.	TRBV6-1	TGTGCCAGCTCACTTGAAACCGGGACGGACTATGGCTACACCTTC	CASSLETGTDYGYTF
.	TRBJ2-3	.	TRBV27	TGTGCCAGCAGTTTGCGGTTAACGACACCCACAGATACGCAGTATTTT	CASSLRLTTPTDTQYF
few	TRBJ2-2	TRBD1	TRBV19	TGTGCCAGTAGTATCGCCGCGACAGGGAGAACCGGGGAGCTGTTTTTT	CASSIAATGRTGELFF
.	TRBJ2-6	.	TRBV28	TGTGCCAGCAGTCCCCAGGGTACTGGGGCCAACGTCCTGACTTTC	CASSPQGTGANVLTF
.	TRBJ1-1	.	TRBV5-4	TGTGCCAGCAGCTTATTGGGAGCCCTGGGCACTGAAGCTTTCTTT	CASSLLGALGTEAFF
.	TRBJ2-1	.	TRBV9	TGTGCCAGCAGCCTCGACGGGTATCCCTACAATGAGCAGTTCTTC	CASSLDGYPYNEQFF
.	TRBJ1-3	.	TRBV7-6	TGTGCCAGCAGCTTAGCCTGGTCTGGAAACACCATATATTTT	CASSLAWSGNTIYF
.	TRBJ2-7	.	TRBV5-1	TGCGCCAGCAGCCTGAACAGGGTCTACGAGCAGTACTTC	CASSLNRVYEQYF
.	TRBJ2-2	.	TRBV11-2	TGTGCCAGCAGCTTAGTGGCAGATGGGTTCTCCGGGGAGCTGTTTTTT	CASSLVADGFSGELFF
.	TRBJ2-6	.	TRBV18	TGTGCCAGCTCAGTGTTATCAGGCTCTGGGGCCAACGTCCTGACTTTC	CASSVLSGSGANVLTF
few	TRBJ2-1	TRBD2	TRBV28	TGTGCCAGCAGTTTGCCCGAGACTAGCGGGGGGTCCGAGCAGTTCTTC	CASSLPETSGGSEQFF
once	TRBJ1-6	.	TRBV5-6	TGTGCCAGCAGCTTGGTCGGTTCACCCCTCCACTTT	CASSLVGSPLHF
.	TRBJ1-1	.	TRBV10-3	TGTGCCATCAGTGACCCAAGGGGGGGCACTGAAGCTTTCTTT	CAISDPRGGTEAFF
once	TRBJ2-7	.	TRBV29-1	TGCAGCGCTTCATACTCTAGCTCCTACGAGCAGTACTTC	CSASYSSSYEQYF
.	TRBJ1-3	.	TRBV5-6	TGTGCCAGCAGCTTGATTAGCTCTGGAAACACCATATATTTT	CASSLISSGNTIYF
.	TRBJ2-7	TRBD2	TRBV7-3	TGTGCCAGCAGCTTACTCCGGGGGGACGAGCAGTACTTC	CASSLLRGDEQYF
.	TRBJ1-1	.	TRBV7-3	TGTGCCAGCAGCTTAACCCCTAACACTGAAGCTTTCTTT	CASSLTPNTEAFF
.	TRBJ2-1	TRBD2	TRBV7-3	TGTGCCAGGGCGGGGGGGACTAGCGCACCATTCGACAATGAGCAGTTCTTC	CARAGGTSAPFDNEQFF
.	TRBJ1-5	.	TRBV29-1	TGCACCCTGGCTATTAGCAATCAGCCCCAGCATTTT	CTLAISNQPQHF
.	TRBJ2-2	.	TRBV7-3	TGTGCCAGCAGCTTAGGGGAGTTGTTCGCGAACACCGGGGAGCTGTTTTTT	CASSLGELFANTGELFF
.	TRBJ1-1	TRBD1	TRBV18	TGTGCCAGCTCCCAACAGGGGTCATTTTCACTGAACACTGAAGCTTTCTTT	CASSQQGSFSLNTEAFF
.	TRBJ2-3	.	TRBV11-2	TGTGCCAGCAGCTTCGAGTGGCCTCCCGATACGCAGTATTTT	CASSFEWPPDTQYF
.	TRBJ2-5	.	TRBV7-2	TGTGCCAGCAGCTACGGAGAGGAGACCCAGTACTTC	CASSYGEETQYF
.	TRBJ1-5	TRBD1	TRBV29-1	TGCAGCGTTTCGACAGGGGAAAATCAGCCCCAGCATTTT	CSVSTGENQPQHF
.	TRBJ2-2	.	TRBV9	TGTGCCAGCAGCGAGACCGCCCACACCGGGGAGCTGTTTTTT	CASSETAHTGELFF
.	TRBJ1-4	.	TRBV28	TGTGCCAGCGCGTATGGGACGGCAAATGAAAAACTGTTTTTT	CASAYGTANEKLFF
.	TRBJ1-4	.	TRBV14	TGTGCCAGCAGGGCGGCGGGCAATGAAAAACTGTTTTTT	CASRAAGNEKLFF
.	TRBJ2-3	.	TRBV11-2	TGTGCCAGCAGCTTAGATCGGTCGGATACGCAGTATTTT	CASSLDRSDTQYF
.	TRBJ2-3	TRBD2	TRBV18	TGTGCCAGCTCACCAATCGCGGGGGCAGATACGCAGTATTTT	CASSPIAGADTQYF
.	TRBJ2-3	.	TRBV11-3	TGTGCCAGCAGCTTAACTCAGGGACCAGATACGCAGTATTTT	CASSLTQGPDTQYF
.	TRBJ1-5	.	TRBV2	TGTGCCAGCAGAGGCGGAACTCATAGCAATCAGCCCCAGCATTTT	CASRGGTHSNQPQHF
.	TRBJ1-2	.	TRBV6-4	TGTGCCAGCAGTGACGGGGCCCTACGGGATGGCTACACCTTC	CASSDGALRDGYTF
.	TRBJ2-4	.	TRBV11-2	TGTGCCAGCAGTTCGGTTATTGACCGGTACTTC	CASSSVIDRYF